Listed here is a single TCR beta chain. The antigen remains unidentified. A multiplex PCR was run with 60 Vbeta primers and 13 Jbeta primers. Some clones are missing from TCRdb's copy, which holds only in-frame ones; the method was immunoSEQ multiplex PCR. The sample yields some 74,000 clones, 65% to 80% seen once. These data are taken from a study of cytomegalovirus exposure and HLA in healthy donors. With V trimmed by 1 base and J by 7 bases, 8 bases remained unmatched. Germline V gene sequence: CDR1 LGHNT, CDR2 FRNRAP. The CDR3 has 15 residues. Study-wide results and limits: Later, an analysis showed that TCR beta chains associated with HLA were more clonally expanded than others that were equally common. Common viral pathogens seemed, in a later analysis, to connect with several of the most significant clusters. An observed cluster of highly shared sequence variants was recorded as a likely sequencing artifact. Productive rates of about 90% or about 30% were seen for most TCR beta V segments in an earlier analysis.

The rearrangement links TRBV12-5 to TRBJ1-1; 8 bases align to TRBD1. Material for sequencing was PBMCs. This sequence was found in a man between 40 and 49 years old in good health and CMV-seropositive. In DNA form, the CDR3 reads TGTGCTAGTGGTTTGGGACAGGGGCAAGAGTTTGAAGCTTTCTTT. Translated: CASGLGQGQEFEAFF. Full variable domain (remainder filled in from reference TRBV12-5 and TRBJ1-1): DARVTQTPRHKVTEMGQEVTMRCQPILGHNTVFWYRQTMMQGLELLAYFRNRAPLDDSGMPKDRFSAEMPDATLATLKIQPSEPRDSAVYFCASGLGQGQEFEAFFGQGTRLTVV.